This record concerns one T cell receptor (beta chain) sequence. Its antigen is currently unknown. Just one base apart from a much larger clone, this may be a read error. iRepertoire HTBI primers and Arm-PCR of CDR3 regions built TCR beta libraries. TCRdb used MiXCR to reprocess the multiplex PCR reads, holding one entry per CDR3 protein. The repertoire holds roughly 430,000 distinct CDR3 sequences, with approximately 22% as singletons. The data were obtained in a study of regulatory T cells in long-lasting Graves disease. Points from the study as a whole: The persistent group shared 2,741 public clonotypes, more than the 966 shared by new patients. Samples came from peripheral blood alone, without thyroid tissue.

Time point specified: persistent/refractory GD, antithyroid drugs over 5 years with positive TRAb. PBMC-extracted RNA yielded the TCR library. The material was peripheral blood mononuclear cells (PBMCs), obtained when the disease was refractory, from a patient treated with antithyroid drugs. The TCR sequence derives from a female donor with Graves disease.

The CDR3 DNA follows: TGTGCCAGCAGTTACGACGCTTCGAGCGCGAATTTCGGACGAGCCTGGGTCTATAGCTACACCTTC. Its protein is CASSYDASSANFGRAWVYSYTF. This chain connects TRBV6-9 to TRBJ1-2, with D unclear. Per the germline V gene, CDR1 is MNHGY and CDR2 is SVAAGI. The CDR3 runs 22 residues.